The entry that follows covers one T cell receptor (beta chain) sequence. One junction end does not reproduce the germline sequence, and a read error may be involved. In the naive CD8 group, cells lacked CD45RO and were positively selected for CCR7, so terminally differentiated effector memory CD45RA+ cells were left out. Clones were sequenced by immunoSEQ multiplex PCR, and TCRdb holds only the in-frame ones, with some missing. Of about 820,000 clones in the sample, 92% are singletons; the top ten hold around 24%. The sample is drawn from a study of shared clonotypes between healthy human individuals. Across the whole study: Aged 18 to 49, the donors were a couple of women and a few men.

CDR3 length equals 19 residues. The V gene's germline CDR1 is SGHRS and CDR2 YFSETQ. The chain employs TRBV5-1 and TRBJ2-7, with 14 positions matching TRBD2. The sample consisted of naive CD8+ T cells sorted from blood. The TCR comes from a man aged 30-40 years in good health. The CDR3 bases are TGCGCCAGCAGATTGGGGACTAGCGGGAGTCGTCCCTCAGACTACGAGCAGTACTTC. It is translated as CASRLGTSGSRPSDYEQYF. The whole variable domain, remainder taken from reference TRBV5-1 and TRBJ2-7, is KAGVTQTPRYLIKTRGQQVTLSCSPISGHRSVSWYQQTPGQGLQFLFEYFSETQRNKGNFPGRFSGRQFSNSRSEMNVSTLELGDSALYLCASRLGTSGSRPSDYEQYFGPGTRLTVT.